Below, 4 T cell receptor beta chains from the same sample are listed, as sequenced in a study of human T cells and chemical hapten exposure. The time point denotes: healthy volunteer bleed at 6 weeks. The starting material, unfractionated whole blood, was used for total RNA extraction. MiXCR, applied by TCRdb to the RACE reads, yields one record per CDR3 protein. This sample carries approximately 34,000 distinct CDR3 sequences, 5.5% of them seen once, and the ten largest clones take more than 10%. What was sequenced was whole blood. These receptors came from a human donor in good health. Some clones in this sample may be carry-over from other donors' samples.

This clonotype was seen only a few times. For the CDR3, the DNA is TGTGCCAGCTCACTACCCACAGGGCAGGTTGATCAGCCCCAGCATTTT. Residues: CASSLPTGQVDQPQHF. J is TRBJ1-5 and V is TRBV18; tentatively, D is TRBD1 (6 bases). From germline, CDR1 is KGHSH and CDR2 LQKENI. This CDR3 has 16 residues. With 4 bases removed from V and 5 bases from J, the gap between germline ends came to 18 bases.

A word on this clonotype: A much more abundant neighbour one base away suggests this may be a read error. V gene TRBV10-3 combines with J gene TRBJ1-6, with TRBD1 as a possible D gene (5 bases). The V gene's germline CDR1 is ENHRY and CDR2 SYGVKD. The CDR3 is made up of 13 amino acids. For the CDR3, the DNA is TGTGCCATCACGGACAACACGGATTCACCCCTCTACTTT. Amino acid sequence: CAITDNTDSPLYF.

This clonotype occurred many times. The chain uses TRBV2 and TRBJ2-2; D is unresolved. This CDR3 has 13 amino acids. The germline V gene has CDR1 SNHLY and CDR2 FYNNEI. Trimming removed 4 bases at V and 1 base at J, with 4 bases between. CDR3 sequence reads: CASSVMNTGELFF. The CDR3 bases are TGTGCCAGCAGTGTGATGAACACCGGGGAGCTGTTTTTT.

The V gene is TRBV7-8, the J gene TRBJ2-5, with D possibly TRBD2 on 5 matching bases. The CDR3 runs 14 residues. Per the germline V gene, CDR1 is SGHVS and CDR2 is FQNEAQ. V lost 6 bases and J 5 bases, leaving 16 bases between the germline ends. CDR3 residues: CASRSPWTGETQYF. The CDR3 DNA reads TGTGCCAGCAGGTCACCCTGGACTGGTGAGACCCAGTACTTC.